Reported below is one T cell receptor (beta chain). The antigen remains undetermined. Germline V lookup: CDR1 MNHEY, CDR2 SMNVEV (reference sequence). The CDR3 extends over 16 amino acids. Trimming cost V 5 bases and J 4 bases; bases outside gene matches: 8. These data originate in a study of T cell repertoires in cytomegalovirus infection. Background on the study: CMV epitopes that were recently identified and HLA-C-restricted were used alongside well-studied HLA-B-restricted ones. Through public TCR beta signatures, both CMV infection and matching HLA type were indicated.

Broader study findings: The ex vivo response showed dominance by HLA-C-restricted CMV-specific TCR beta clonotypes.

TCRdb itself ran the reads through MiXCR, one entry per CDR3 protein. The sample yields around 900,000 distinct CDR3 sequences, less than 35% seen once. The source was cultured CD8+ T cells from PBMCs, collected from culture after CMV antigen stimulation. This TCR came from a human donor in good health (CMV status not recorded). Some clones in this sample may be carry-over from other donors' samples. The chain has TRBV27 and TRBJ2-2; 9 bases fit TRBD2. The CDR3 here is CASSRPLAGITGELFF. Written as DNA, the CDR3 is TGTGCCAGCAGTCGGCCTCTAGCGGGGATCACCGGGGAGCTGTTTTTT.